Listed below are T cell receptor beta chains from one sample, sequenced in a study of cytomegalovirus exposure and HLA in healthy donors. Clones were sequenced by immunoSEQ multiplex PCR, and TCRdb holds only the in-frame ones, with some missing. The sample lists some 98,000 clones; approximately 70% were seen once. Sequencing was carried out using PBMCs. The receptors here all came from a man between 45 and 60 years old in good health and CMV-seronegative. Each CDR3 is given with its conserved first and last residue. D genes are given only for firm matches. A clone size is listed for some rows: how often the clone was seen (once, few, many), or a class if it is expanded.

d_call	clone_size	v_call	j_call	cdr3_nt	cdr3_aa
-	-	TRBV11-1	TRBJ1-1	TGTGCCAGCAGCTTGATTACAGGAGCTACCGAAGCTTTCTTT	CASSLITGATEAFF
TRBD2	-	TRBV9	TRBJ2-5	TGTGCCAGCAGCGTCCGGGAGGGAGAGACCCAGTACTTC	CASSVREGETQYF
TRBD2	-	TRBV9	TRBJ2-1	TGTGCCAGCAGCGTAGGGGCGGGGGGATTCAATGAGCAGTTCTTC	CASSVGAGGFNEQFF
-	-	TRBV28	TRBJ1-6	TGTGCCAGCAGTTTAGCGGGGCTGTGGGGCCAACCCTCCTATAATTCACCCCTCCACTTT	CASSLAGLWGQPSYNSPLHF
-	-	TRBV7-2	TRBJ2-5	TGTGCCAGCAGCTTAACTAAAGAGACCCAGTACTTC	CASSLTKETQYF
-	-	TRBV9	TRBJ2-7	TGTGCCAGCTCTTCGGGATACGAGCAGTACTTC	CASSSGYEQYF
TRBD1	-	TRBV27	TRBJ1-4	TGTGCCAGCAGCCCGGGCGGCCAAGAGGGACAGGGACATGAAAAACTGTTTTTT	CASSPGGQEGQGHEKLFF
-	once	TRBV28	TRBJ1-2	TGTGCCAACCGCGGGACGGACTATGGCTACACCTTC	CANRGTDYGYTF
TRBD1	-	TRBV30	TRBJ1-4	TGTGCCTGGAGTGCAACGGAGGGGGCAGCTAATGAAAAACTGTTTTTT	CAWSATEGAANEKLFF
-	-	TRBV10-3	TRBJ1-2	TGTGCCATCAGTGCGGGATCCACTAACTATGGCTACACCTTC	CAISAGSTNYGYTF
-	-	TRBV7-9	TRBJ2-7	TGTGCCAGCAGCTTGGGAGACAGGTCTGAGCAGTACTTC	CASSLGDRSEQYF
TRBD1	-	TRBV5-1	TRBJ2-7	TGCGCCAGCAGCCCGGGACAGTCATACGAGCAGTACTTC	CASSPGQSYEQYF
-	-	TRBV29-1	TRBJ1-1	TGCAGCTCCACAGCGAACACTGAAGCTTTCTTT	CSSTANTEAFF
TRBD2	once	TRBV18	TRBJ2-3	TGTGCCAGCTCACCAAATGAGGGACTAACAGATACGCAGTATTTT	CASSPNEGLTDTQYF
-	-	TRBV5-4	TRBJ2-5	TGTGCCAGCAGCTTGGAGGTAGGGGGAGGGCAAGAGACCCAGTACTTC	CASSLEVGGGQETQYF
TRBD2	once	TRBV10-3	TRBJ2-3	TGTGCCATCTCCGGGCATGGCGGGAGGGAATTAAGTACAGATACGCAGTATTTT	CAISGHGGRELSTDTQYF